In its sample, the clone carrying this T cell receptor beta chain was seen a few times. This entry is derived from a study of CD8+ T cells in alopecia areata. Extracted RNA was reverse transcribed into cDNA, the sequencing template. Assay: immunoSEQ multiplex PCR; the TCRdb copy retains only in-frame clones and omits some. Altogether hundreds of thousands of clones are present, under 70% being singletons, with the ten largest covering approximately 1.2%. The investigators collected lesional scalp punch biopsies and peripheral blood from alopecia areata patients. Trimming took 7 bases from V and 9 from J; bases not matched to a gene: 9. CDR3 length equals 11 residues. Germline V gene data show CDR1 as SQVTM and CDR2 as ANQGSEA.

V is TRBV29-1 and J is TRBJ2-7; 7 nucleotides line up with TRBD1. The specimen was CD4+ T cells sorted from blood, collected at week 0. The receptor's source is a human donor with alopecia areata. The DNA for the CDR3 is TGCAGCGCCAGACAGGGATTGGCGCAGTACTTC. Translated: CSARQGLAQYF.